This paragraph reports one T cell receptor beta chain. These data come from a study of shared clonotypes between healthy human individuals. Whole-study context: Three plates each covered CD4 naive and memory; CD8 naive two, CD8 memory one.

The V gene's germline CDR1 is LNHNV and CDR2 YYDKDF (reference sequence). The CDR3 runs to 17 residues. The V segment lost 1 base and the J segment 5 bases; nucleotides outside the gene matches: 9. Sorted-subset replicate PCR reactions contained roughly 200 ng DNA, corresponding to some 28,000 T cell genomes. Repertoires were generated with immunoSEQ multiplex PCR, while TCRdb's copy carries only in-frame clones and drops some. The sample holds 950,000 to 1,100,000 clones, around 82% seen once. The chain employs TRBV15 and TRBJ2-5, with 11 bases that match TRBD2. This TCR came from a man aged 18-30 years in good health. Some clones in this sample may be carry-over from other donors' samples. The material sequenced was memory CD4+ T cells from PBMCs. Documented subset: CD45RA-negative fraction. The CDR3, as DNA: TGTGCCACCAGCAGAGGGATTAGCGGGAGGGCCGGGGAGACCCAGTACTTC. Translating it yields CATSRGISGRAGETQYF.